The 10 T cell receptor beta chains listed next were all sequenced from one sample in a study of radiotherapy plus CTLA-4 blockade in lung cancer. Measured with immunoSEQ multiplex PCR; TCRdb has only the in-frame clones, and not every one. The table has about 86,000 clones, 75% to 90% seen once. The source was peripheral blood, collected from a patient treated with radiotherapy plus ipilimumab. All receptors come from a human donor with non-small cell lung cancer who had stable disease on radiotherapy plus ipilimumab.

The gene calls are TRBV27 and TRBJ2-7, with D perhaps matching TRBD1 or TRBD2 (5 bases each). The V end was cut by 7 bases, the J end by 3 bases, with 22 bases between. CDR1 is MNHEY and CDR2 is SMNVEV in the germline V gene (reference sequence). There are 16 residues in the CDR3. This CDR3 reads CASTLRGEGLLYEQYF. CDR3 DNA sequence: TGTGCCAGCACCTTAAGGGGAGAGGGGCTACTCTACGAGCAGTACTTC.

This rearrangement joins TRBV6-9 to TRBJ1-2; D not resolved. This CDR3 region has 17 residues. V shed 5 bases and J shed 4 bases, with 23 bases lying between them. Looked up from germline, CDR1 is MNHGY and CDR2 is SVAAGI. The CDR3 nucleotides read TGTGCCAGCAGTCGCCTAGAGACTTACGGAAAGACCTATGGCTACACCTTC. Its protein is CASSRLETYGKTYGYTF.

The chain recombines TRBV28 with TRBJ2-6, with 8 bases identical to TRBD1. J lost 2 bases, V lost 1 base, and 4 bases had no gene match. CDR1 and CDR2 from the germline V gene are MDHEN and SYDVKM. The CDR3 is 17 residues long. The CDR3 coding sequence is TGTGCCAGCAGTTTATACAGGGGGGACGCTGGGGCCAACGTCCTGACTTTC. It translates to CASSLYRGDAGANVLTF.

The chain joins TRBV7-7 to TRBJ2-2; the match to TRBD2 covers 8 bases. The ends lost 5 bases at V and 3 bases at J; junction bases unmatched: 5. This CDR3 has 15 residues. The germline CDR1 and CDR2 sequences are SSHAT and FNYEAQ (reference sequence). CDR3 sequence reads: CASSAGLADTGELFF. CDR3 nucleotide sequence: TGTGCCAGCAGCGCCGGACTAGCAGACACCGGGGAGCTGTTTTTT.

The rearrangement uses TRBV10-2 and TRBJ2-7; 9 positions match TRBD2. The germline CDR1 and CDR2 sequences are WSHSY and SAAADI. The V gene end was trimmed by 7 bases and the J gene end by 0 bases; junction bases not matched to a gene: 7. CDR3 length equals 15 residues. The CDR3 sequence: CASNPTSGLSYEQYF. For the CDR3, the DNA is TGCGCCAGCAACCCAACTAGCGGGCTCTCCTACGAGCAGTACTTC.

CDR3 protein: CASSEWGQGAKAFF. CDR3 coding DNA: TGTGCCAGCAGTGAATGGGGCCAGGGGGCCAAGGCTTTCTTT. The rearrangement links TRBV25-1 to TRBJ1-1; 8 bases match TRBD1. V dropped 1 base and J dropped 11; count of bases not matched to a gene: 9. CDR1 and CDR2 from the germline V gene are MGHDK and SYGVNS. The CDR3 runs 14 residues. The complete variable domain, with remaining parts taken from reference TRBV25-1 and TRBJ1-1, reads EADIYQTPRYLVIGTGKKITLECSQTMGHDKMYWYQQDPGMELHLIHYSYGVNSTEKGDLSSESTVSRIRTEHFPLTLESARPSHTSQYLCASSEWGQGAKAFFGQGTRLTVV.

The chain has TRBV1 and TRBJ1-2; the listed D gene, TRBD1, was not tested against the DNA. TRBV1 has pseudogene status. The CDR3 contains 16 residues. The CDR3 is CTSSQPLGGGNYGYTF. The CDR3, as DNA: TGCACCAGCAGCCAACCCTTAGGGGGTGGAAACTATGGCTACACCTTC.

The rearrangement links TRBV27 to TRBJ2-1; 7 bases line up with TRBD1. This CDR3 has 16 residues. CDR1 MNHEY and CDR2 SMNVEV come from the germline V gene (reference sequence). V trimming: 5 bases; J trimming: 2 bases; junction bases outside the gene matches: 9. The CDR3 spells CASSPAGTEPYNEQFF. CDR3 nucleotides: TGTGCCAGCAGTCCGGCCGGGACAGAGCCCTACAATGAGCAGTTCTTC.

The chain carries TRBV28 and TRBJ1-5, with a weak D call TRBD1 (5 bases). Germline V gene lookup returns CDR1 MDHEN and CDR2 SYDVKM. V was shortened by 3 bases and J by 2 bases, with 14 bases between the two germline ends. There are 16 residues in the CDR3. The CDR3 loop reads CASSLGRDGGNQPQHF. In nucleotides, the CDR3 is TGTGCCAGCAGTTTGGGCAGGGACGGGGGCAATCAGCCCCAGCATTTT.

The gene calls are TRBV5-5 and TRBJ1-6; D is uncertain. CDR1 SGHKS and CDR2 YYEKEE come from the germline V gene (reference sequence). Trimming took off 4 bases at V and 8 bases at J, with 10 bases between the two ends. There are 13 residues in the CDR3. CDR3 protein: CASSTARDSPLHF. DNA of the CDR3: TGTGCCAGCAGCACAGCCCGGGATTCACCCCTCCACTTT.